Sequencing of this TCR beta chain was carried out in a study of cytomegalovirus exposure and HLA in healthy donors. General study findings and limits: Among TCR sequences, most were rare, though some public TCRs appeared in many donors. The authors judged a highly shared variant cluster likely a sequencing artifact. It was reported that TCR beta sequences correctly inferred the HLA-A and HLA-B alleles for most subjects. An analysis that came later showed most CMV-associated TCR beta chains appearing HLA-restricted.

In the PCR, 60 Vbeta and 13 Jbeta primers were used. Sequencing was performed with immunoSEQ multiplex PCR; in TCRdb, only in-frame clones are kept and a portion is missing. This sample lists tens of thousands of clones; its ten largest clones have approximately 1.1%. In regard to this clone: Its matching antigen is unknown. The DNA is omitted, as the CDR3 cannot be located on it reliably, and the CDR3 follows TCRdb's listing.

The receptor's source is a woman in her 30s in good health and CMV-seronegative. Material for sequencing was PBMCs.

The CDR3 loop is CASSTSTGTDTQYF. The V and J genes are TRBV6-5 and TRBJ2-3; no check of the table's D call, TRBD1, against the DNA was made. CDR1 and CDR2 from the germline V gene are MNHEY and SVGAGI. Counting both end residues, the CDR3 totals 14 amino acids.